This T cell receptor beta chain is drawn from a study of blood T cell repertoires in COVID-19. Study-level information: Material from acute and convalescent COVID-19 was sourced from the United States, Italy and Spain.

Original processing methods: Amplification of reference gene primers provided the estimated nucleated cell counts. The assay was immunoSEQ multiplex PCR, and TCRdb's table has in-frame clones only and misses some. V and J calls and clone size come straight from that table; D and trimming were deduced from the DNA. The table has 270,000 or so clones, approximately 91% seen once. The V segment lost 5 bases and the J segment 5 bases; nucleotides outside the gene matches: 8. The CDR3 runs to 15 residues. CDR1 is SGHNT and CDR2 is YENEEA in the germline V gene. The chain carries TRBV11-3 and TRBJ2-5, with 10 bases matching TRBD1. This sequence was found in a middle-aged woman with acute COVID-19. The sample taken for sequencing was PBMCs or T cells enriched from blood (not recorded which). The CDR3 sequence: CASSLGQGEWETQYF. Here the CDR3 DNA reads TGTGCCAGCAGCCTCGGACAGGGGGAGTGGGAGACCCAGTACTTC.